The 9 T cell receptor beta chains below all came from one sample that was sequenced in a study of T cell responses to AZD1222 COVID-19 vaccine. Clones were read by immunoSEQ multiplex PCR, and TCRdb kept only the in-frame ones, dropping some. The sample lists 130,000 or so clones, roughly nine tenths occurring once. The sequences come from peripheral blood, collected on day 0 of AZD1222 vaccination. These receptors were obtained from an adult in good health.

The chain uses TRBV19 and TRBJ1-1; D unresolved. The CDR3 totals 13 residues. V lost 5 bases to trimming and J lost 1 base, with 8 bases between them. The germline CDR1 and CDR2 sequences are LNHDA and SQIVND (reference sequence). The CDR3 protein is CASSRHENTEAFF. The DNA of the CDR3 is TGTGCCAGTAGTCGACACGAGAACACTGAAGCTTTCTTT.

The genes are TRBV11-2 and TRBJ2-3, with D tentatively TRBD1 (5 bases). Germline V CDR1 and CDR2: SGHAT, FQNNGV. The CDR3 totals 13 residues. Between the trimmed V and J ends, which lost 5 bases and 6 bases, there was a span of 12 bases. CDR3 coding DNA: TGTGCCAGCAGCCCTGGGGCGTACGATACGCAGTATTTT. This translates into CASSPGAYDTQYF. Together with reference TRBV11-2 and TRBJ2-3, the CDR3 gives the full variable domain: EAGVAQSPRYKIIEKRQSVAFWCNPISGHATLYWYQQILGQGPKLLIQFQNNGVVDDSQLPKDRFSAERLKGVDSTLKIQPAKLEDSAVYLCASSPGAYDTQYFGPGTRLTVL.

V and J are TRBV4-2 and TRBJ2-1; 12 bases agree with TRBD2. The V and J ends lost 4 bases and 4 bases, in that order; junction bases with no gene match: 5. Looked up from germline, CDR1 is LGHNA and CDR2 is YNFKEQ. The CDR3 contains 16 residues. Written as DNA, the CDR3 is TGTGCCAGCAGCCGAGGACTAGCGGGAATTTACAATGAGCAGTTCTTC. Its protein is CASSRGLAGIYNEQFF.

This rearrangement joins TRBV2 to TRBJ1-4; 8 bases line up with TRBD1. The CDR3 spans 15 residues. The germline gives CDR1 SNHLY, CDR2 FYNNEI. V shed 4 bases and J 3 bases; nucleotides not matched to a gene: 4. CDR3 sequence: CASSATGVANEKLFF. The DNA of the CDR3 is TGTGCCAGCAGTGCGACAGGGGTCGCTAATGAAAAACTGTTTTTT.

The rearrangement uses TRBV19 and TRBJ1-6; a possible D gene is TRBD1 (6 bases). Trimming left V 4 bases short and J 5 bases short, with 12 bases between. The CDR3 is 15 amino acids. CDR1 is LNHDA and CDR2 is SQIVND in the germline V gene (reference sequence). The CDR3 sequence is CASSTRQVDNSPLHF. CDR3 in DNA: TGTGCCAGTAGTACAAGACAGGTCGATAATTCACCCCTCCACTTT. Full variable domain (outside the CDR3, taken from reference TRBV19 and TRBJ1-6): DGGITQSPKYLFRKEGQNVTLSCEQNLNHDAMYWYRQDPGQGLRLIYYSQIVNDFQKGDIAEGYSVSREKKESFPLTVTSAQKNPTAFYLCASSTRQVDNSPLHFGNGTRLTVT.

The CDR3 loop is CATSSWGQPQHF. The CDR3 DNA follows: TGTGCCACCAGCAGTTGGGGCCAGCCCCAGCATTTT. The chain couples TRBV15 to TRBJ1-5; a weak D match, TRBD1 (5 bases). From germline, CDR1 is LNHNV and CDR2 YYDKDF (reference sequence). The germline V and J ends were trimmed by 3 bases and 7 bases, with 7 bases remaining between them. This CDR3 has 12 amino acids.

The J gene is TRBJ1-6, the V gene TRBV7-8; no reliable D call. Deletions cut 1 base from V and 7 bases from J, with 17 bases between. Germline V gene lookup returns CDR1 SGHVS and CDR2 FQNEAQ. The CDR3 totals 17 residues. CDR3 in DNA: TGTGCCAGCAGCTTAGAGGCAGGTTCAAAACAAAATTCACCCCTCCACTTT. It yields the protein CASSLEAGSKQNSPLHF.

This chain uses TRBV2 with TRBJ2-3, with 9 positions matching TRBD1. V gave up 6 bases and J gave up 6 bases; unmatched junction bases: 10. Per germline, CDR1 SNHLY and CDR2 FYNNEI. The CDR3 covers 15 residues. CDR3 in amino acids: CASRSGTGSWDTQYF. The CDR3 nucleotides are TGTGCCAGCAGGTCAGGGACAGGGAGTTGGGATACGCAGTATTTT.

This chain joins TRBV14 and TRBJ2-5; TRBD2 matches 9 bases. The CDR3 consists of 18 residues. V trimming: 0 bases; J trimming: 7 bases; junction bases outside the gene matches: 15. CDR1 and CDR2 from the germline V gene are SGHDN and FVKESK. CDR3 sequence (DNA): TGTGCCAGCAGCCAAGATATTGGGCTAGCGGGACGACCGGGGACCCAGTACTTC. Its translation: CASSQDIGLAGRPGTQYF.